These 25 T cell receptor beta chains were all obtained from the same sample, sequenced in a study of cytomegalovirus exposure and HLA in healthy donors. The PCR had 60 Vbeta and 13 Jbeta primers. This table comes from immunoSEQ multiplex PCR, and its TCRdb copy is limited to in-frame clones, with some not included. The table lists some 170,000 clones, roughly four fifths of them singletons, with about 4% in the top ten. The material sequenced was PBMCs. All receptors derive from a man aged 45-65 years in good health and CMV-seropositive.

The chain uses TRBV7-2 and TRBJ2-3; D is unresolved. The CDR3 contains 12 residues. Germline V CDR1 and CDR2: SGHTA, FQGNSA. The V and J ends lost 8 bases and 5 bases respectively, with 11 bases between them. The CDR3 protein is CASSRYGDTQYF. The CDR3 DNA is TGTGCCAGCTCAAGATACGGAGATACGCAGTATTTT.

CDR3 protein: CASSYLGGPYEQYF. The CDR3 DNA sequence: TGTGCCAGCAGTTACCTCGGGGGGCCCTACGAGCAGTACTTC. This chain connects TRBV6-6 to TRBJ2-7, with D possibly matching TRBD2 (7 bases). Germline V gene lookup returns CDR1 MNHNY and CDR2 SVGAGI (reference sequence). The germline V and J ends were trimmed by 2 bases and 2 bases, with 10 bases remaining between them. The CDR3 covers 14 residues.

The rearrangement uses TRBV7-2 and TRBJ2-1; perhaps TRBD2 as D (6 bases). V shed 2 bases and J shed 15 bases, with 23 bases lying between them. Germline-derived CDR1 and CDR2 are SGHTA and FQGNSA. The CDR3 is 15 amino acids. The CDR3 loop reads CASSLPTIPGAGLFF. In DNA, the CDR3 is TGTGCCAGCAGCTTACCAACCATACCAGGCGCGGGGCTGTTCTTC.

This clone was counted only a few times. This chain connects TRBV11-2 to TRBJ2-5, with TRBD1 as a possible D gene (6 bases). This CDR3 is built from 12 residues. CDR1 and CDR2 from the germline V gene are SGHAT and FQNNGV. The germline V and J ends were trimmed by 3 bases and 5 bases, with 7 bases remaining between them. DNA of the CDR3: TGTGCCAGCAGCTTGAGGGGGGAGACCCAGTACTTC. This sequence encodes CASSLRGETQYF.

CDR3 sequence reads: CASSQPGQTNEKLFF. The DNA of the CDR3 is TGTGCCAGCAGCCAACCGGGTCAGACTAATGAAAAACTGTTTTTT. The V call is TRBV5-8, the J call TRBJ1-4; D is unclear. The CDR3 spans 15 residues. Trimming took 4 bases from V and 2 from J, leaving 12 bases between them. The germline gives CDR1 SGHTS, CDR2 YDEGEE.

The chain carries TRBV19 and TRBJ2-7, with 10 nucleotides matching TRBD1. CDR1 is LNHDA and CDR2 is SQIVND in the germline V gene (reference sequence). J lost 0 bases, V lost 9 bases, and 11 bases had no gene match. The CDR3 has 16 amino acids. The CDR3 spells CASAGTGVDSSYEQYF. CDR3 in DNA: TGTGCCAGCGCCGGGACAGGGGTCGACAGCTCCTACGAGCAGTACTTC. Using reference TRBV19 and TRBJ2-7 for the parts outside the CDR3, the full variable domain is DGGITQSPKYLFRKEGQNVTLSCEQNLNHDAMYWYRQDPGQGLRLIYYSQIVNDFQKGDIAEGYSVSREKKESFPLTVTSAQKNPTAFYLCASAGTGVDSSYEQYFGPGTRLTVT.

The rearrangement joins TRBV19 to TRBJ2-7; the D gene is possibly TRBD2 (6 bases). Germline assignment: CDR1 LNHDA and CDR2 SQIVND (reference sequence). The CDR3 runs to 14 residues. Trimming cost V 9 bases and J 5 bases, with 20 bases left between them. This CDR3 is CASSPPGRSHEQYF. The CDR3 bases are TGTGCCAGCTCCCCCCCGGGGAGGTCCCACGAGCAGTACTTC.

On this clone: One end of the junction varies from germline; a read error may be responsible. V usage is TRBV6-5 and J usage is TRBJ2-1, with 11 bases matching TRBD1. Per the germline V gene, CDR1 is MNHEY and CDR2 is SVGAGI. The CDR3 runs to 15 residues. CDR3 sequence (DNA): TGTGCCAGCACTTACTCGGGACAGGGGGACAATGAGCAGTTCTTC. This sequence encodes CASTYSGQGDNEQFF.

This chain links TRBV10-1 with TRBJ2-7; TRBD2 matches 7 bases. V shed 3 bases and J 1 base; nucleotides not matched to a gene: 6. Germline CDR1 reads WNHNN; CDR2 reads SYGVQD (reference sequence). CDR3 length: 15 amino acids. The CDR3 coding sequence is TGCGCCAGCAGTGACTGGTCTAGCGGTTCCTACGAGCAGTACTTC. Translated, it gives CASSDWSSGSYEQYF.

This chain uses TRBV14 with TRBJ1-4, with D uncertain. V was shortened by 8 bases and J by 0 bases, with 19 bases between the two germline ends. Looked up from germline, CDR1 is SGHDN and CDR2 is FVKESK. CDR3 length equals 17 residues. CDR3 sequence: CASAEGWSSSTNEKLFF. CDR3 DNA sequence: TGTGCCAGCGCGGAGGGATGGTCATCCTCAACTAATGAAAAACTGTTTTTT.

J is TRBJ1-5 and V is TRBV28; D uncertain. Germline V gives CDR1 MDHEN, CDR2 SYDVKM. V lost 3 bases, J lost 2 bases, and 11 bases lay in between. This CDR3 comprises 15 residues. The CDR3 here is CASSFEHIGNQPQHF. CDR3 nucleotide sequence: TGTGCCAGCAGTTTTGAACATATTGGCAATCAGCCCCAGCATTTT.

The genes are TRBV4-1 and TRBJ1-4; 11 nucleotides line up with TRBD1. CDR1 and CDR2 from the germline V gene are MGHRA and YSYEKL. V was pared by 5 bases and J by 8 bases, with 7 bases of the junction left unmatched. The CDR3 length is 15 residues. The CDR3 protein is CASSKPGQGDEKLFF. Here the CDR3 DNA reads TGCGCCAGCAGCAAACCGGGACAGGGGGACGAAAAACTGTTTTTT.

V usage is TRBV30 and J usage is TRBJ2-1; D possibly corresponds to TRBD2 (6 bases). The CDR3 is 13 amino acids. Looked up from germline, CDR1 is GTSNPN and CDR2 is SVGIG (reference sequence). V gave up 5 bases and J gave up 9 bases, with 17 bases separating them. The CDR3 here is CAWATGLTVEQFF. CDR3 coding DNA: TGTGCCTGGGCGACGGGACTTACGGTTGAGCAGTTCTTC.

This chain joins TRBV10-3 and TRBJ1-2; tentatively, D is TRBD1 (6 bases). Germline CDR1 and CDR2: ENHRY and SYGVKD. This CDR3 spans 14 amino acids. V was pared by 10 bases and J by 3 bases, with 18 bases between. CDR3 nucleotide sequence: TGTGCCACTCGAGGGGGTGGAGGCGACTATGGCTACACCTTC. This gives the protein CATRGGGGDYGYTF.

CDR3 protein: CASSPQRSNYGYTF. Written as DNA, the CDR3 is TGTGCCAGCTCACCGCAACGGAGTAACTATGGCTACACCTTC. The V and J genes are TRBV18 and TRBJ1-2; unclear D gene. The CDR3 extends over 14 amino acids. Per the germline V gene, CDR1 is KGHSH and CDR2 is LQKENI. V was cut by 3 bases and J by 1 base, with 9 bases left in between.

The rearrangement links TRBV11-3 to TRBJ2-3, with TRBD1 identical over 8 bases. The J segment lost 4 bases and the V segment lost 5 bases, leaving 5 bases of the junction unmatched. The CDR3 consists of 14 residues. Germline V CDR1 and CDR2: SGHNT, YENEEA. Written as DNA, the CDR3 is TGTGCCAGCAGCGCCCAGGGGGCGGCAGATACGCAGTATTTT. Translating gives CASSAQGAADTQYF.

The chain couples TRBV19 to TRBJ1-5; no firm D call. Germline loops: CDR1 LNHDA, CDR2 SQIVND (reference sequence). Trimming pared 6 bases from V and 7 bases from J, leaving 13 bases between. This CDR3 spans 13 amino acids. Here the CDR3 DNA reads TGTGCCAGTAGCGAAGTCGGTGTCCAGCCCCAGCATTTT. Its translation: CASSEVGVQPQHF.

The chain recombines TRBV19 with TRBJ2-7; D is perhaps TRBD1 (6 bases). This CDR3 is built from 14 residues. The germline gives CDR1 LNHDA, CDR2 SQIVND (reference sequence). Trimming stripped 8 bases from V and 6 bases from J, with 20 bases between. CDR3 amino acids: CASSETDSPGEQYF. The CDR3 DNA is TGTGCCAGTTCTGAAACGGACAGCCCGGGCGAGCAGTACTTC.

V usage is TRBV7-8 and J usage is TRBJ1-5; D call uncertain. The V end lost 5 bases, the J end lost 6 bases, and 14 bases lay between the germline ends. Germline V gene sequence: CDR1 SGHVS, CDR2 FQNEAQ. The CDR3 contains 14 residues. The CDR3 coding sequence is TGTGCCAGCAGCCAAGACGAGGCGGTTCAGCCCCAGCATTTT. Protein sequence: CASSQDEAVQPQHF.

CDR3 amino acids: CASSLYPGANVLTF. CDR3 bases: TGTGCCAGCAGTTTGTATCCTGGGGCCAACGTCCTGACTTTC. The chain recombines TRBV27 with TRBJ2-6; the D is unclear. Trimming took 3 bases from V and 2 from J, leaving 5 bases between them. Germline CDR1 and CDR2: MNHEY and SMNVEV (reference sequence). The CDR3 spans 14 residues.

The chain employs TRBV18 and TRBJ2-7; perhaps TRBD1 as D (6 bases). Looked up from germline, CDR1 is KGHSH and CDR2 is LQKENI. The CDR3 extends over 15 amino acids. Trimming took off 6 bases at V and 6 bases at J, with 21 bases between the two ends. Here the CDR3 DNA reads TGTGCCAGCTCCCCCGTAGGACAGACAAGCGGCGAGCAGTACTTC. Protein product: CASSPVGQTSGEQYF.

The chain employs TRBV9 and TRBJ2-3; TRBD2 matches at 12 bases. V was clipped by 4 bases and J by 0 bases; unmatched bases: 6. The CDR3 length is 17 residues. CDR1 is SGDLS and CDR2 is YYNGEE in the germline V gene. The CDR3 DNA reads TGTGCCAGCAGCCCCCGGACTAGCGGGATGAGCACAGATACGCAGTATTTT. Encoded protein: CASSPRTSGMSTDTQYF.

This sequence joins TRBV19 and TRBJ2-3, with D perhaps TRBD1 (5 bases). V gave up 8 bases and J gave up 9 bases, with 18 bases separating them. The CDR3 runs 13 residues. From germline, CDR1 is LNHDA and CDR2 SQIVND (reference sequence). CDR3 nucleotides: TGTGCCAGTCACGCTACAGGCCACTTCACGCAGTATTTT. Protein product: CASHATGHFTQYF.

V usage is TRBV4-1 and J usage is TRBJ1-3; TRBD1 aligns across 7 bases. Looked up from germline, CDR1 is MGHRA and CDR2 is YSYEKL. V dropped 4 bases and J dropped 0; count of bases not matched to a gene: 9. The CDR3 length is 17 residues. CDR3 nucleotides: TGCGCCAGCAGCCCCCTAGGACAGGTCGTCTCTGGAAACACCATATATTTT. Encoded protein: CASSPLGQVVSGNTIYF.

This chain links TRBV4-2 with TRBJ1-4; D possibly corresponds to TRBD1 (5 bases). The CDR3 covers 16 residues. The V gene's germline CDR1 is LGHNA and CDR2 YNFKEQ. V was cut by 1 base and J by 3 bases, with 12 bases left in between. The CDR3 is CASSQARGESNEKLFF. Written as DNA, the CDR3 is TGTGCCAGCAGCCAAGCACGGGGGGAGTCTAATGAAAAACTGTTTTTT.